This T cell receptor (beta chain) was recovered during a study of Ad26.COV2.S vaccination and SARS-CoV-2 variants. At the level of the study: Among those in the COV1001 Ad26.COV2.S trial arm was the donor.

Notes on the study in general: There was reportedly substantial breadth in spike-specific CD8+ and CD4+ T cell responses after vaccination. Participants given vaccine showed non-spike TCR breadth similar to that of placebo recipients. Assessments of TCR breadth and depth may have underestimated the total T cell responses.

Data came from immunoSEQ multiplex PCR; TCRdb stores just in-frame clones and leaves some out. The table shows under 600,000 clones, with 89% occurring only once. Comment on this clone: Its antigen is not known.

Treatment: around 19 received Ad26.COV2.S at low or high dose, single or two shots; 5 received placebo; per-sample allocation not given. The samples date from day 63 after the first vaccine or placebo injection. This CDR3 has 15 residues. V gave up 7 bases and J gave up 9 bases, with 18 bases separating them. Looked up from germline, CDR1 is KGHDR and CDR2 is SFDVKD. The clonotype originates from a person aged 18-60 years who received the Ad26.COV2.S COVID-19 vaccine or a placebo. The genes are TRBV24-1 and TRBJ1-6; D is uncertain. This sample comprised peripheral blood, obtained in a trial of Ad26.COV2.S vaccine versus placebo. The CDR3 sequence is CATSHIPRGRSPLHF. The CDR3 DNA sequence: TGTGCCACCAGCCATATTCCCCGAGGTCGTTCACCCCTCCACTTT.